This is a list of T cell receptor beta chains from one sample in a study of graft-versus-host responses after intestinal transplantation. These receptors lack a known antigen. Profiling relied on immunoSEQ multiplex PCR, and the TCRdb table lists in-frame clones only, not all of them. The sample yields approximately 88,000 clones, 75% to 90% seen once. The sequenced sample was unstimulated CD4+ T cells sorted from spleen or lymph node cells, obtained before intestinal transplant. The origin of the receptors is a human donor who received an intestinal transplant. Both conserved end residues are part of each CDR3. The D gene is left open where the match is weak. Clone size, where shown, is once, few, many, or a class for clones that have expanded.

V gene	D gene	clone size	J gene	CDR3 protein	CDR3 DNA
TRBV5-4	TRBD1	once	TRBJ2-7	CASSYKTGTVPHEQYF	TGTGCCAGCAGTTACAAAACCGGGACAGTGCCCCACGAGCAGTACTTC
TRBV10-3	NA	NA	TRBJ2-2	CAISASSSGPNTGELFF	TGTGCCATCAGTGCATCAAGTTCAGGTCCGAACACCGGGGAGCTGTTTTTT
TRBV4-1	NA	NA	TRBJ1-2	CASSVVRGHGYTF	TGCGCCAGCAGCGTAGTCAGGGGACATGGCTACACCTTC
TRBV19	TRBD1	NA	TRBJ1-2	CASSPTGAGGYTF	TGTGCCAGTAGTCCCACAGGGGCAGGTGGCTACACCTTC
TRBV29-1	NA	NA	TRBJ1-1	CSVDRLYQANTEAFF	TGCAGCGTTGATCGGCTCTACCAGGCGAACACTGAAGCTTTCTTT
TRBV5-4	TRBD2	once	TRBJ2-5	CASSLNGLVRETQYF	TGTGCCAGCAGCTTGAATGGACTAGTTAGGGAGACCCAGTACTTC
TRBV27	TRBD1	NA	TRBJ1-5	CASSLVGGGQPQHF	TGTGCCAGCAGTTTAGTAGGGGGCGGTCAGCCCCAGCATTTT
TRBV11-2	NA	NA	TRBJ2-5	CASSLGSSGWETQYF	TGTGCCAGCAGCTTAGGGTCCTCAGGGTGGGAGACCCAGTACTTC
TRBV6-1	NA	NA	TRBJ1-3	CASATDSGNTIYF	TGTGCCAGCGCGACAGACTCTGGAAACACCATATATTTT
TRBV7-8	NA	few	TRBJ1-3	CASSHRVSGNTIYF	TGTGCCAGCAGCCACAGGGTTTCAGGAAACACCATATATTTT
TRBV29-1	NA	NA	TRBJ2-7	CSVDTGGASTYEQYF	TGCAGCGTAGACACAGGGGGGGCCTCAACCTACGAGCAGTACTTC
TRBV18	TRBD1	NA	TRBJ2-3	CASSLEGALDTQYF	TGTGCCAGCTCTCTCGAGGGGGCATTGGATACGCAGTATTTT
TRBV29-1	TRBD2	once	TRBJ2-2	CSVEGGANTGELFF	TGCAGCGTTGAGGGGGGGGCGAACACCGGGGAGCTGTTTTTT
TRBV15	NA	NA	TRBJ1-6	CATSGAGLKAPLHF	TGTGCCACCAGTGGAGCGGGTCTCAAGGCGCCCCTCCACTTT
TRBV6-1	TRBD2	NA	TRBJ2-7	CASKTSGGLYEQYF	TGTGCCAGCAAGACTAGCGGGGGACTCTACGAGCAGTACTTC
TRBV19	TRBD2	NA	TRBJ2-1	CASVSSGGAPFAFF	TGTGCCAGCGTCTCTAGCGGGGGGGCCCCGTTTGCGTTCTTC
TRBV6-1	NA	few	TRBJ1-2	CASSEGDRWDGYTF	TGTGCCAGCAGTGAGGGCGACCGATGGGATGGCTACACCTTC
TRBV6-1	TRBD1	once	TRBJ1-2	CASSEAGTDRERYGYTF	TGTGCCAGCAGTGAAGCGGGGACCGACAGGGAGCGGTATGGCTACACCTTC
TRBV6-1	TRBD1	NA	TRBJ1-2	CASSETSTGGYGYTF	TGTGCCAGCAGTGAAACCTCTACAGGGGGCTATGGCTACACCTTC
TRBV7-8	TRBD1	NA	TRBJ2-7	CASSLAGTGGYKQYF	TGTGCCAGCAGCTTAGCCGGGACAGGGGGCTACAAGCAGTACTTC
TRBV6-1	NA	once	TRBJ1-2	CASRTESYGYTF	TGTGCCAGCAGGACGGAGAGCTATGGCTACACCTTC
TRBV7-9	NA	NA	TRBJ2-5	CASSLGAGLQETQYF	TGTGCCAGCAGCTTAGGAGCAGGCCTCCAAGAGACCCAGTACTTC
TRBV15	TRBD2	NA	TRBJ2-5	CATSRVSGGDRETQYF	TGTGCCACCAGCAGAGTTAGTGGGGGGGACCGGGAGACCCAGTACTTC
TRBV19	NA	NA	TRBJ1-2	CATSRPEDYGYTF	TGTGCCACATCTCGCCCGGAGGACTATGGCTACACCTTC
TRBV28	NA	NA	TRBJ2-3	CASSSTWRGNTDTQYF	TGTGCCAGCAGTTCCACGTGGCGGGGAAACACAGATACGCAGTATTTT
TRBV5-4	NA	NA	TRBJ2-7	CASSLSPSSYEQYF	TGTGCCAGCAGCCTGAGCCCAAGCTCCTACGAGCAGTACTTC
TRBV5-1	NA	NA	TRBJ1-2	CASSLLGQMNYGYTF	TGCGCCAGCAGCTTGCTCGGACAGATGAACTATGGCTACACCTTC
TRBV9	NA	NA	TRBJ1-2	CASSVAAGHYGYTF	TGTGCCAGCAGCGTAGCGGCAGGCCACTATGGCTACACCTTC
TRBV19	NA	NA	TRBJ1-1	CASSVWGAGTEAFF	TGTGCCAGTAGTGTCTGGGGCGCTGGCACTGAAGCTTTCTTT
TRBV19	NA	NA	TRBJ1-5	CASSMVSGLVGNQPQHF	TGTGCCAGTAGTATGGTGTCAGGGCTGGTCGGCAATCAGCCCCAGCATTTT
TRBV11-2	NA	NA	TRBJ2-5	CASSLALSGQETQYF	TGTGCCAGCAGCTTAGCTCTCAGCGGACAAGAGACCCAGTACTTC
TRBV2	NA	NA	TRBJ1-5	CASRYRDKSNQPQHF	TGTGCCAGCAGGTACAGGGATAAGAGCAATCAGCCCCAGCATTTT
TRBV7-3	TRBD1	NA	TRBJ2-1	CASSLGQGMYNEQFF	TGTGCCAGCAGCTTAGGACAGGGGATGTACAATGAGCAGTTCTTC
TRBV9	TRBD1	NA	TRBJ1-2	CASSVVQGADYGYTF	TGTGCCAGCAGCGTAGTTCAGGGGGCGGACTATGGCTACACCTTC
TRBV10-3	NA	NA	TRBJ1-1	CAISESTGLSNTEAFF	TGTGCCATCAGTGAGTCGACGGGACTCTCGAACACTGAAGCTTTCTTT
TRBV5-5	NA	NA	TRBJ1-3	CASSLRDTASGNTIYF	TGTGCCAGCAGCCTCCGGGACACCGCCTCTGGAAACACCATATATTTT
TRBV18	NA	NA	TRBJ1-6	CASSPDSSSPLHF	TGTGCCAGCTCACCCGACAGCAGTTCACCCCTCCACTTT
TRBV27	TRBD2	NA	TRBJ2-7	CASRGTTPGEQYF	TGTGCCAGCAGGGGGACTACCCCGGGCGAGCAGTACTTC
TRBV5-6	TRBD2	NA	TRBJ2-5	CASNRLADQETQYF	TGTGCCAGCAACCGACTAGCGGATCAAGAGACCCAGTACTTC
TRBV19	NA	NA	TRBJ1-1	CASSAGREAFF	TGTGCCAGTAGTGCAGGGCGGGAAGCTTTCTTT
TRBV5-1	NA	once	TRBJ1-2	CASSLDRSAGCTF	TGCGCCAGCAGCTTGGACAGGTCCGCTGGCTGCACCTTC
TRBV29-1	NA	once	TRBJ1-1	CSALQGSMNTEAFF	TGCAGCGCCCTACAGGGCTCCATGAACACTGAAGCTTTCTTT
TRBV7-9	NA	NA	TRBJ1-4	CASSLGGKLFF	TGTGCCAGCAGTCTCGGGGGGAAACTGTTTTTT
TRBV11-3	NA	NA	TRBJ1-1	CASSPMRGKVTEAFF	TGTGCCAGCAGCCCAATGCGGGGTAAAGTTACTGAAGCTTTCTTT
TRBV4-1	NA	NA	TRBJ2-3	CASSQGTTDTDTQYF	TGCGCCAGCAGCCAAGGGACTACAGACACAGATACGCAGTATTTT